This record concerns one T cell receptor beta chain sequence. Its matching antigen is unknown. This sample stems from a study of STAT3 mutations in large granular lymphocyte leukemia. Here immunoSEQ multiplex PCR was the method, and the copy in TCRdb shows in-frame clones only, minus some. The table lists around 13,000 clones, under 95% of them singletons. Germline CDR1 reads SGHRS; CDR2 reads YFSETQ. The V end lost 4 bases, the J end lost 7 bases, and 20 bases lay between the germline ends. The CDR3 length is 15 residues. Whole-study findings and limits: Every T-cell large granular lymphocyte leukemia patient had at least one immunodominant TCR beta clonotype. Suggested: STAT3 mutation was not the ancestral event for these clonal expansions.

This rearrangement joins TRBV5-1 to TRBJ2-5; the D gene is possibly TRBD2 (6 bases). The sequenced sample consisted of peripheral blood mononuclear cells. The sequence was collected from a man aged 40-49 years with T-cell large granular lymphocyte leukemia. Some clones in this sample may be carry-over from other donors' samples. CDR3 bases: TGCGCCAGCAGCCTTACCGCTAGCGAGGCAGGGACCCAGTACTTC. It specifies CASSLTASEAGTQYF.